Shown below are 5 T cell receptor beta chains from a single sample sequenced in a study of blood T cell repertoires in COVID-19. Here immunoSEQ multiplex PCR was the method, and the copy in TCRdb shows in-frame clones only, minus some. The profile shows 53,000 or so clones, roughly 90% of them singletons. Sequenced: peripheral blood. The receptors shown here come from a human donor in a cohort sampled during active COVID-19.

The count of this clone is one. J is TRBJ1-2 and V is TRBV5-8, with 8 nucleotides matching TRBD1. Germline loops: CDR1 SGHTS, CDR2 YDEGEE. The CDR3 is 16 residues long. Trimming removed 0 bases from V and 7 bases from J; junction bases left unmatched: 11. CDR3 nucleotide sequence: TGTGCCAGCAGCTTGGTGCCCGGCGGGACAGGCTTTGGCTACACCTTC. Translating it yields CASSLVPGGTGFGYTF.

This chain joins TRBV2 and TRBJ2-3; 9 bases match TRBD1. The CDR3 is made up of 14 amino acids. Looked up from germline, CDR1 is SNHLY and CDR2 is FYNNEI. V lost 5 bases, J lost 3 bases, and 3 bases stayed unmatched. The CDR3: CASSSGTGTDTQYF. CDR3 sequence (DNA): TGTGCCAGCAGTTCGGGGACAGGGACAGATACGCAGTATTTT.

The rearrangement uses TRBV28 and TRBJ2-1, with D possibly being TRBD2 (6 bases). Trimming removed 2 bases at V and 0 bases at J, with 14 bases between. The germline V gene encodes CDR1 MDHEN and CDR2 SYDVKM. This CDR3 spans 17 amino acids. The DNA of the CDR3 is TGTGCCAGCAGTTTAGTTTTATGGACTACCTCCTACAATGAGCAGTTCTTC. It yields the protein CASSLVLWTTSYNEQFF.

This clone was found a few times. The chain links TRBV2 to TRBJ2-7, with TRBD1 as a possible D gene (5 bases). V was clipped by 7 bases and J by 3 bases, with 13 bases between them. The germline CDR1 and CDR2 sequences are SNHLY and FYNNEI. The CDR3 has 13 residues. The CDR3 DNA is TGTGCCAGCAATATTCAGGGCATCTACGAGCAGTACTTC. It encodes CASNIQGIYEQYF.

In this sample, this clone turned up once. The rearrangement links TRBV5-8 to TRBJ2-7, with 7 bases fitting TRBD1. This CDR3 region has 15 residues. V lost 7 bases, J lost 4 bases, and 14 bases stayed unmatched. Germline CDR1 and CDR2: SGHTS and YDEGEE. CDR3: CASDMVTGLGYEQYF. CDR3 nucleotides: TGTGCCAGCGACATGGTGACAGGGTTGGGGTACGAGCAGTACTTC.